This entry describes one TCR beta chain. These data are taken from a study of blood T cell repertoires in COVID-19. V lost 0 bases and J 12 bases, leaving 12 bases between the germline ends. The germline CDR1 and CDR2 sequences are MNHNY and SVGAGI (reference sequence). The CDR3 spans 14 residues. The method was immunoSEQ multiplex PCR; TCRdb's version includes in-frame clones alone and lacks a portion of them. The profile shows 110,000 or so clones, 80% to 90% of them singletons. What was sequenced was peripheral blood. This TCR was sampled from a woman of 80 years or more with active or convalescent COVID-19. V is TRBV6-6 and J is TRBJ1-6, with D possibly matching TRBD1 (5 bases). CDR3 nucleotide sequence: TGTGCCAGCAGTTACTCGGCCGGGGGACTACCCCTCCACTTT. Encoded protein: CASSYSAGGLPLHF.